This TCR beta chain originates from a study of blood T cell repertoires in COVID-19. The table came from immunoSEQ multiplex PCR; TCRdb's copy has only in-frame clones and leaves some out. The sample consists of 230,000 or so clones, approximately 82% of them appearing once. The trim removed 7 bases at V and 5 bases at J, leaving 3 bases unmatched. This CDR3 has 12 amino acids. Germline V CDR1 and CDR2: LGHDT, YNNKEL (reference sequence). This clonotype was obtained from a man aged 35-49 years who had recovered from COVID-19. This rearrangement joins TRBV3-1 (or the pseudogene TRBV3-2) to TRBJ2-5; 8 nucleotides align to TRBD1. Sequencing was performed on peripheral blood. As DNA, the CDR3 is TGTGCCAGCAACACAGGGGGGGAGACCCAGTACTTC. Its translation: CASNTGGETQYF.